This paragraph reports one T cell receptor beta chain. V lost 1 base to trimming and J lost 7 bases; unmatched junction nucleotides: 17. This CDR3 has 19 residues. Germline CDR1 KGHDR, CDR2 SFDVKD. The data derive from a study of blood T cell repertoires in COVID-19. Sequenced by immunoSEQ multiplex PCR; TCRdb stores in-frame clones only, minus some. The sample has 250,000 to 300,000 clones; roughly 89% are singletons. The origin of this receptor is a middle-aged man with acute or convalescent COVID-19. The sample consisted of peripheral blood. The rearrangement uses TRBV24-1 and TRBJ2-1; 8 positions match TRBD1. The CDR3 loop is CATSDFMGSTGGTGNEQFF. In DNA form, the CDR3 reads TGTGCCACCAGTGATTTCATGGGTTCAACAGGGGGTACGGGGAATGAGCAGTTCTTC.